These T cell receptor beta chains were read from a single sample in a study of CD8 T cells in ankylosing spondylitis. TCRdb reprocessed the 5' RACE reads with MiXCR, giving one entry per CDR3 protein. The repertoire holds under 450,000 distinct CDR3 sequences, with 20% as singletons. Sequencing was carried out using blood, either unsorted or a sorted T cell fraction (not recorded which). The receptors derive from a male donor with ankylosing spondylitis or in good health (not recorded which). Both conserved end residues are part of each CDR3. D genes are given only for firm matches. Size values are once, few and many counts, or a class for expanded clones, and some rows have none.

V: TRBV12-3/TRBV12-4
size: -
J: TRBJ2-7
D: -
CDR3: CASSPILGGSGEQYF
DNA: TGTGCCAGCAGTCCGATATTAGGTGGGTCGGGCGAGCAGTACTTC

V: TRBV3-1
size: -
J: TRBJ2-1
D: -
CDR3: CASSQDGGQAYNEQFF
DNA: TGTGCCAGCAGCCAAGATGGGGGACAAGCCTACAATGAGCAGTTCTTC

V: TRBV29-1
size: many
J: TRBJ2-1
D: -
CDR3: CSVVSRVHLLGISNEQFF
DNA: TGCAGCGTTGTGAGTCGGGTTCACCTTTTGGGTATTAGCAATGAGCAGTTCTTC

V: TRBV4-1
size: few
J: TRBJ2-1
D: -
CDR3: CASSQLSFVREVDKVYEQFF
DNA: TGCGCCAGCAGCCAACTGTCGTTCGTCCGGGAAGTCGATAAGGTGTATGAGCAGTTCTTC

V: TRBV12-3/TRBV12-4
size: -
J: TRBJ2-7
D: -
CDR3: CASSSPDRSSYEQYF
DNA: TGTGCCAGCAGTTCGCCCGACAGGAGCTCCTACGAGCAGTACTTC

V: TRBV28
size: -
J: TRBJ2-6
D: TRBD1
CDR3: CASNIRQGSGANVLTF
DNA: TGTGCCAGCAACATAAGACAGGGGTCCGGGGCCAACGTCCTGACTTTC

V: TRBV25-1
size: -
J: TRBJ1-1
D: -
CDR3: CASSTLGGTEAFF
DNA: TGTGCCAGCAGTACCCTCGGGGGGACTGAAGCTTTCTTT

V: TRBV7-9
size: few
J: TRBJ2-5
D: -
CDR3: CASSLAVQETQYF
DNA: TGTGCCAGCAGCTTAGCCGTTCAAGAGACCCAGTACTTC

V: TRBV7-9
size: -
J: TRBJ1-1
D: -
CDR3: CASSFRGGDTEAFF
DNA: TGTGCCAGCAGCTTCCGGGGGGGTGACACTGAAGCTTTCTTT

V: TRBV4-2
size: few
J: TRBJ2-1
D: -
CDR3: CASSQDAQGGLVYNEQFF
DNA: TGTGCCAGCAGCCAAGATGCCCAGGGGGGGCTAGTCTACAATGAGCAGTTCTTC

V: TRBV28
size: -
J: TRBJ2-4
D: -
CDR3: CASSFNKNIQYF
DNA: TGTGCCAGCAGTTTTAATAAAAACATTCAGTACTTC

V: TRBV4-2
size: -
J: TRBJ2-5
D: -
CDR3: CASSQAEETQYF
DNA: TGTGCCAGCAGCCAAGCCGAAGAGACCCAGTACTTC

V: TRBV27
size: few
J: TRBJ2-7
D: -
CDR3: CASRSVSYEQYF
DNA: TGTGCCAGCAGAAGTGTCTCCTACGAGCAGTACTTC

V: TRBV6-1
size: few
J: TRBJ2-3
D: -
CDR3: CASSPPADRRTDTQYF
DNA: TGTGCCAGCAGTCCCCCAGCGGACCGCCGCACAGATACGCAGTATTTT

V: TRBV20-1
size: -
J: TRBJ2-7
D: -
CDR3: CSARVYDEGHEQYF
DNA: TGCAGTGCTAGAGTGTACGACGAGGGCCACGAGCAGTACTTC

V: TRBV12-3/TRBV12-4
size: few
J: TRBJ2-1
D: -
CDR3: CASSINSYNEQFF
DNA: TGTGCCAGCAGTATCAACTCCTACAATGAGCAGTTCTTC

V: TRBV20-1
size: few
J: TRBJ2-7
D: -
CDR3: CSARGILMNYEQYF
DNA: TGCAGTGCTAGAGGGATACTGATGAACTACGAGCAGTACTTC

V: TRBV5-1
size: few
J: TRBJ1-5
D: -
CDR3: CASSLRGFTGIEGNQPQHF
DNA: TGCGCCAGCAGCTTGAGGGGCTTTACAGGGATCGAGGGCAATCAGCCCCAGCATTTT

V: TRBV29-1
size: -
J: TRBJ1-3
D: -
CDR3: CSVEGIRGESSGNTIYF
DNA: TGCAGCGTTGAAGGTATACGAGGGGAAAGCTCTGGAAACACCATATATTTT

V: TRBV25-1
size: once
J: TRBJ1-1
D: -
CDR3: CASSPGMNTEAFF
DNA: TGTGCCAGCAGTCCTGGGATGAACACTGAAGCTTTCTTT

V: TRBV6-1
size: -
J: TRBJ2-6
D: -
CDR3: CASSTPQGNGANVLTF
DNA: TGTGCCAGCAGTACCCCACAAGGTAATGGGGCCAACGTCCTGACTTTC

V: TRBV27
size: few
J: TRBJ2-2
D: -
CDR3: CATMQGPLKELFF
DNA: TGTGCCACCATGCAGGGACCCCTGAAGGAGCTGTTTTTT

V: TRBV11-2
size: -
J: TRBJ2-3
D: TRBD1
CDR3: CASSLGSGGMSTDTQYF
DNA: TGTGCCAGCAGCTTAGGGTCAGGGGGTATGAGCACAGATACGCAGTATTTT

V: TRBV30
size: once
J: TRBJ2-7
D: -
CDR3: CAWSGGEYEQYF
DNA: TGTGCCTGGAGTGGTGGAGAGTACGAGCAGTACTTC

V: TRBV5-6
size: few
J: TRBJ2-3
D: -
CDR3: CASSPGIGSTDTQYF
DNA: TGTGCCAGCAGCCCCGGTATAGGAAGCACAGATACGCAGTATTTT

V: TRBV28
size: -
J: TRBJ2-1
D: -
CDR3: CASSTNDYPGNNEQFF
DNA: TGTGCCAGCAGTACCAACGACTACCCCGGGAACAATGAGCAGTTCTTC

V: TRBV3-1
size: few
J: TRBJ2-7
D: -
CDR3: CASSQDGYSLIEQYF
DNA: TGTGCCAGCAGCCAAGATGGTTACAGTCTCATCGAGCAGTACTTC

V: TRBV12-3/TRBV12-4
size: few
J: TRBJ1-4
D: TRBD1
CDR3: CASSDPGTGVNEKLFF
DNA: TGTGCCAGCAGCGATCCGGGAACAGGGGTTAATGAAAAACTGTTTTTT

V: TRBV30
size: -
J: TRBJ1-1
D: -
CDR3: CAWSDIAEAFF
DNA: TGTGCCTGGAGTGACATAGCTGAAGCTTTCTTT

V: TRBV7-9
size: -
J: TRBJ2-7
D: -
CDR3: CASRSIGGANRQYF
DNA: TGTGCCAGCAGATCAATTGGTGGGGCAAATCGTCAGTACTTC

V: TRBV12-3/TRBV12-4
size: -
J: TRBJ2-2
D: TRBD2
CDR3: CATGGGTYTGELFF
DNA: TGTGCCACCGGGGGGGGCACCTACACCGGGGAGCTGTTTTTT

V: TRBV12-3/TRBV12-4
size: -
J: TRBJ1-5
D: -
CDR3: CASSLLYGGQLDQPQHF
DNA: TGTGCCAGCAGTTTATTATATGGTGGGCAGTTAGATCAGCCCCAGCATTTT

V: TRBV7-9
size: -
J: TRBJ2-3
D: TRBD2
CDR3: CASSYTLAGGPTNTQYF
DNA: TGTGCCAGCAGCTATACCTTAGCGGGGGGGCCTACGAATACGCAGTATTTT

V: TRBV20-1
size: -
J: TRBJ1-2
D: -
CDR3: CSARPLEDYGYTF
DNA: TGCAGTGCTAGACCCCTAGAGGACTATGGCTACACCTTC

V: TRBV5-1
size: -
J: TRBJ2-7
D: -
CDR3: CASSPLFVGDSYEQYF
DNA: TGCGCCAGCAGCCCCCTATTTGTTGGGGACTCCTACGAGCAGTACTTC

V: TRBV5-1
size: -
J: TRBJ2-2
D: TRBD1
CDR3: CASTLQGAPTGELFF
DNA: TGCGCCAGCACCCTCCAGGGGGCCCCCACCGGGGAGCTGTTTTTT

V: TRBV27
size: few
J: TRBJ2-2
D: -
CDR3: CASRHTGATELFF
DNA: TGTGCCAGCAGGCATACGGGGGCTACGGAGCTGTTTTTT

V: TRBV28
size: few
J: TRBJ1-1
D: -
CDR3: CASEGAEAFF
DNA: TGTGCCAGCGAAGGAGCTGAAGCTTTCTTT